These T cell receptor beta chains were read from a single sample in a study of T cells in localized non-small cell lung cancer. Using immunoSEQ multiplex PCR, the repertoire was profiled, and TCRdb retains in-frame clones only, with some absent. Among roughly 2,600 clones, about two fifths were seen once, and the ten largest hold 9.7%. The input for sequencing was lung tumor tissue, taken before any cancer treatment. The receptors were sampled from a male donor at least 60 years old with stage I squamous cell lung carcinoma. The CDR3 runs from the conserved cysteine through the conserved F or W. Fields, in order: D gene, J gene, V gene, clone size, CDR3 protein, CDR3 DNA. The D gene is left open where the match is weak. Only part of the rows carry a size: once, few, many, or a class if the clone is expanded.

d_gene: TRBD2
j_gene: TRBJ2-7
v_gene: TRBV28
abundance: -
CDR3aa: CASNFLGRAGDHEQYF
CDR3nt: TGTGCCAGCAATTTCCTTGGGAGAGCGGGAGATCACGAGCAGTACTTC

d_gene: -
j_gene: TRBJ1-1
v_gene: TRBV6-8
abundance: large
CDR3aa: CASSDSENTEAFF
CDR3nt: TGTGCCAGCAGTGACTCGGAGAACACTGAAGCTTTCTTT

d_gene: -
j_gene: TRBJ2-7
v_gene: TRBV6-8
abundance: -
CDR3aa: CASRQEMSSYEQYF
CDR3nt: TGTGCCAGCAGGCAAGAAATGAGCTCCTACGAGCAGTACTTC

d_gene: -
j_gene: TRBJ1-5
v_gene: TRBV2
abundance: few
CDR3aa: CASKGGGRNQPQHF
CDR3nt: TGTGCCAGTAAGGGGGGGGGAAGGAATCAGCCCCAGCATTTT

d_gene: -
j_gene: TRBJ2-7
v_gene: TRBV19
abundance: -
CDR3aa: CASSITGDEQYF
CDR3nt: TGTGCCAGTAGTATAACCGGGGACGAGCAGTACTTC

d_gene: -
j_gene: TRBJ1-2
v_gene: TRBV23-1
abundance: -
CDR3aa: CASSLGGLYGYTF
CDR3nt: TGCGCCAGCAGCTTAGGAGGGCTGTATGGCTACACCTTC

d_gene: -
j_gene: TRBJ2-2
v_gene: TRBV6-8
abundance: -
CDR3aa: CASRQRKLRPNTGELFF
CDR3nt: TGTGCCAGCAGGCAGCGTAAGCTGCGACCGAACACCGGGGAGCTGTTTTTT

d_gene: -
j_gene: TRBJ1-1
v_gene: TRBV1
abundance: few
CDR3aa: CASRATGDGTEAFF
CDR3nt: TGCGCCAGCAGGGCAACAGGGGACGGGACTGAAGCTTTCTTT

d_gene: TRBD1
j_gene: TRBJ1-1
v_gene: TRBV6-8
abundance: few
CDR3aa: CAIRLGQGANEAFF
CDR3nt: TGTGCCATCAGATTGGGACAGGGGGCCAATGAAGCTTTCTTT

d_gene: -
j_gene: TRBJ1-2
v_gene: TRBV6-8
abundance: few
CDR3aa: CASSPHPTLGGYTF
CDR3nt: TGTGCCAGCAGTCCCCACCCTACGTTGGGGGGCTACACCTTC

d_gene: -
j_gene: TRBJ1-1
v_gene: TRBV14
abundance: -
CDR3aa: CASSTGLVTEAFF
CDR3nt: TGTGCCAGCAGTACAGGCCTTGTGACTGAAGCTTTCTTT

d_gene: -
j_gene: TRBJ2-2
v_gene: TRBV11-3
abundance: few
CDR3aa: CASSLSSGFTGELFF
CDR3nt: TGTGCCAGCAGCTTGAGTAGCGGATTCACCGGGGAGCTGTTTTTT

d_gene: -
j_gene: TRBJ1-1
v_gene: TRBV11-3
abundance: -
CDR3aa: CASSLGSGWNTEAFF
CDR3nt: TGTGCCAGCAGCTTGGGAAGCGGGTGGAACACTGAAGCTTTCTTT

d_gene: TRBD1
j_gene: TRBJ2-2
v_gene: TRBV6-8
abundance: medium-sized
CDR3aa: CASRLDRGTNTGELFF
CDR3nt: TGTGCCAGCAGGCTAGACAGGGGGACGAACACCGGGGAGCTGTTTTTT

d_gene: -
j_gene: TRBJ1-5
v_gene: TRBV19
abundance: -
CDR3aa: CASTPGLLENQPQHF
CDR3nt: TGTGCCAGTACCCCCGGGCTACTGGAAAATCAGCCCCAGCATTTT

d_gene: -
j_gene: TRBJ1-2
v_gene: TRBV18
abundance: -
CDR3aa: CASSPSGGAGYGYTF
CDR3nt: TGTGCCAGCTCACCCTCCGGCGGAGCAGGCTATGGCTACACCTTC

d_gene: TRBD1
j_gene: TRBJ1-1
v_gene: TRBV11-1
abundance: many
CDR3aa: CASSWDRGRTEAFF
CDR3nt: TGTGCCAGCAGCTGGGACAGGGGGCGAACTGAAGCTTTCTTT

d_gene: TRBD1
j_gene: TRBJ1-2
v_gene: TRBV29-1
abundance: -
CDR3aa: CSVGTGGGRYTF
CDR3nt: TGCAGCGTAGGGACAGGGGGGGGTCGCTACACCTTC

d_gene: TRBD2
j_gene: TRBJ2-1
v_gene: TRBV5-1
abundance: once
CDR3aa: CASRPGRGVYNEQFF
CDR3nt: TGCGCCAGCAGACCAGGTCGGGGGGTGTACAATGAGCAGTTCTTC

d_gene: -
j_gene: TRBJ1-1
v_gene: TRBV11-3
abundance: few
CDR3aa: CASSLGFTGMNTEAFF
CDR3nt: TGTGCCAGCAGCTTAGGATTCACAGGGATGAACACTGAAGCTTTCTTT

d_gene: -
j_gene: TRBJ1-1
v_gene: TRBV11-3
abundance: medium-sized
CDR3aa: CASSPPGQFMNTEAFF
CDR3nt: TGTGCCAGCAGCCCACCCGGACAGTTCATGAACACTGAAGCTTTCTTT

d_gene: TRBD1
j_gene: TRBJ1-1
v_gene: TRBV9
abundance: few
CDR3aa: CAITGVGTEAFF
CDR3nt: TGTGCCATCACAGGGGTTGGCACTGAAGCTTTCTTT

d_gene: -
j_gene: TRBJ1-4
v_gene: TRBV6-8
abundance: -
CDR3aa: CASSYTPVGRGSEKLFF
CDR3nt: TGTGCCAGCAGTTACACCCCGGTTGGGAGGGGAAGTGAAAAACTGTTTTTT

d_gene: -
j_gene: TRBJ2-5
v_gene: TRBV14
abundance: -
CDR3aa: CASSQVAPVETQYF
CDR3nt: TGTGCCAGCAGCCAAGTTGCCCCTGTGGAGACCCAGTACTTC

d_gene: -
j_gene: TRBJ2-3
v_gene: TRBV5-1
abundance: -
CDR3aa: CASSLATPTDTQYF
CDR3nt: TGCGCCAGCAGCTTAGCGACACCCACAGATACGCAGTATTTT

d_gene: -
j_gene: TRBJ2-1
v_gene: TRBV5-1
abundance: few
CDR3aa: CASSLWGQGGNEQFF
CDR3nt: TGCGCCAGCAGCTTATGGGGGCAGGGAGGCAATGAGCAGTTCTTC

d_gene: -
j_gene: TRBJ1-1
v_gene: TRBV11-3
abundance: few
CDR3aa: CASSIGAGGRDEAFF
CDR3nt: TGTGCCAGCAGCATTGGAGCCGGTGGCCGAGATGAAGCTTTCTTT

d_gene: -
j_gene: TRBJ2-2
v_gene: TRBV30
abundance: -
CDR3aa: CAWSVAGVSTGELFF
CDR3nt: TGTGCCTGGAGCGTGGCAGGGGTTAGCACCGGGGAGCTGTTTTTT

d_gene: -
j_gene: TRBJ2-1
v_gene: TRBV11-3
abundance: few
CDR3aa: CASSLDSRDYNNEQFF
CDR3nt: TGTGCCAGCAGCTTAGATAGTCGCGATTACAACAATGAGCAGTTCTTC

d_gene: -
j_gene: TRBJ2-2
v_gene: TRBV19
abundance: -
CDR3aa: CASSLRVGDTGELFF
CDR3nt: TGTGCCAGTAGTCTCAGGGTAGGGGACACCGGGGAGCTGTTTTTT

d_gene: TRBD2
j_gene: TRBJ2-7
v_gene: TRBV10-2
abundance: -
CDR3aa: CASSQRGASYEQYF
CDR3nt: TGCGCCAGCAGTCAGCGGGGGGCTTCCTACGAGCAGTACTTC

d_gene: -
j_gene: TRBJ2-7
v_gene: TRBV18
abundance: -
CDR3aa: CASSPDQGHEQYF
CDR3nt: TGTGCCAGCTCACCGGACCAGGGCCACGAGCAGTACTTC

d_gene: TRBD1
j_gene: TRBJ2-4
v_gene: TRBV28
abundance: few
CDR3aa: CASSPTGQGSNIQYF
CDR3nt: TGTGCCAGCAGTCCGACGGGACAGGGTAGTAACATTCAGTACTTC

d_gene: -
j_gene: TRBJ2-1
v_gene: TRBV15
abundance: -
CDR3aa: CATSRGSLGSNEQFF
CDR3nt: TGTGCCACCAGCAGGGGCTCCCTAGGTTCTAATGAGCAGTTCTTC

d_gene: -
j_gene: TRBJ2-5
v_gene: TRBV28
abundance: -
CDR3aa: CASLRQNQETQYF
CDR3nt: TGTGCCAGCCTAAGACAAAACCAAGAGACCCAGTACTTC

d_gene: -
j_gene: TRBJ2-7
v_gene: TRBV11-3
abundance: -
CDR3aa: CASSLDRSGSEQYF
CDR3nt: TGTGCCAGCAGCTTAGACAGGTCAGGAAGCGAGCAGTACTTC

d_gene: -
j_gene: TRBJ2-2
v_gene: TRBV11-3
abundance: medium-sized
CDR3aa: CASTPGQVTGELFF
CDR3nt: TGTGCCAGCACCCCGGGGCAGGTGACCGGGGAGCTGTTTTTT

d_gene: TRBD1
j_gene: TRBJ1-1
v_gene: TRBV5-1
abundance: -
CDR3aa: CASSLTQGSTEAFF
CDR3nt: TGCGCCAGCAGCCTGACACAGGGGAGCACTGAAGCTTTCTTT

d_gene: TRBD1
j_gene: TRBJ2-1
v_gene: TRBV5-1
abundance: -
CDR3aa: CASKRGQGANNEQFF
CDR3nt: TGCGCCAGCAAAAGAGGACAGGGGGCGAACAATGAGCAGTTCTTC

d_gene: TRBD2
j_gene: TRBJ2-1
v_gene: TRBV12-5
abundance: -
CDR3aa: CASGLVGTRFSLDEQFF
CDR3nt: TGTGCTAGTGGTTTGGTCGGGACTAGGTTTTCTCTGGATGAGCAGTTCTTC

d_gene: -
j_gene: TRBJ1-2
v_gene: TRBV28
abundance: -
CDR3aa: CASSTTGTLYGYTF
CDR3nt: TGTGCCAGCAGTACCACAGGGACGCTATATGGCTACACCTTC

d_gene: -
j_gene: TRBJ2-2
v_gene: TRBV6-8
abundance: medium-sized
CDR3aa: CAIRGRRDTGELFF
CDR3nt: TGTGCCATCAGGGGACGGAGGGACACCGGGGAGCTGTTTTTT

d_gene: TRBD1
j_gene: TRBJ2-4
v_gene: TRBV19
abundance: few
CDR3aa: CASSTRDSLNIQYF
CDR3nt: TGTGCCAGTAGTACCCGGGACAGTTTAAACATTCAGTACTTC

d_gene: TRBD2
j_gene: TRBJ2-7
v_gene: TRBV18
abundance: -
CDR3aa: CASSPPGLAAYEQYF
CDR3nt: TGTGCCAGCTCACCACCGGGACTAGCGGCTTACGAGCAGTACTTC

d_gene: -
j_gene: TRBJ1-1
v_gene: TRBV6-8
abundance: medium-sized
CDR3aa: CASSYSSHTEAFF
CDR3nt: TGTGCCAGCAGTTACTCGAGCCACACTGAAGCTTTCTTT

d_gene: TRBD1
j_gene: TRBJ1-1
v_gene: TRBV19
abundance: -
CDR3aa: CASSIARTGVVESFF
CDR3nt: TGTGCCAGTAGTATTGCAAGGACAGGGGTGGTCGAGTCTTTCTTT

d_gene: -
j_gene: TRBJ1-2
v_gene: TRBV6-8
abundance: -
CDR3aa: CASSGGVGYGYTF
CDR3nt: TGTGCCAGCAGTGGAGGGGTTGGCTATGGCTACACCTTC

d_gene: TRBD1
j_gene: TRBJ2-3
v_gene: TRBV12-5
abundance: -
CDR3aa: CASGLAWGQDTQYF
CDR3nt: TGTGCTAGTGGTTTAGCCTGGGGACAGGATACGCAGTATTTT

d_gene: -
j_gene: TRBJ2-1
v_gene: TRBV14
abundance: few
CDR3aa: CASSLLISYSYNEQFF
CDR3nt: TGTGCCAGCAGTCTCCTAATTAGCTACTCCTACAATGAGCAGTTCTTC